This TCR beta chain was recovered during a study of blood T cell repertoires in COVID-19. Study details: The United States, Italy and Spain supplied acute and convalescent COVID-19 samples. Sources were T cells, B-cell-depleted T cells, or PBMCs; the material itself was cDNA or gDNA.

Seattle patient enrollment occurred during active infection, with longitudinal follow-up thereafter. Source study methods: Reference gene primers were amplified, and this amplification served to estimate nucleated cell counts. Using immunoSEQ multiplex PCR, the repertoire was profiled, and TCRdb retains in-frame clones only, with some absent. Clone size and the V and J calls come from that table; the DNA yielded D and trimming. The sample consists of around 130,000 clones, more than 90% of them appearing once. CDR1 and CDR2 (germline): KGHDR, SFDVKD. This CDR3 region has 18 residues. The trim removed 3 bases at V and 10 bases at J, leaving 15 bases unmatched.

This chain connects TRBV24-1 to TRBJ2-3, with 13 bases lining up with TRBD2. The specimen was peripheral blood. This TCR derives from a man in his fifties or sixties with COVID-19, enrolled during active disease. The CDR3 loop reads CATSDPPGTSGAYDSQYF. CDR3 bases: TGTGCCACCAGTGATCCCCCCGGGACTAGCGGGGCATATGATTCGCAGTATTTT.